The text below deals with one T cell receptor (beta chain). The antigen it binds to is not known. It has no much larger one-base neighbor in the sample; base qualities were not kept. This sample was included in a study of response to subunit inactivated influenza vaccine (dated by TCRdb to the late 2010s). As for the study more broadly: Deep quantitative T cell receptor repertoire profiling was used in the study to track responses to a trivalent subunit inactivated influenza vaccine.

Receptors were amplified or captured by RT-PCR. The sample was run on an Illumina HiSeq 2500. The public sequencing data were trimmed at Q25 with fastp and processed into clonotypes with MiXCR by TCRdb, which kept only in-frame beta chains. Identical CDR3 protein sequences are pooled into one entry, listed with their most common genes and DNA. Present in this sample are approximately 490,000 distinct CDR3 sequences, approximately 7.8% of which were seen just once. Together, the top ten hold roughly 13% of the sample. Sequences MNHEY (CDR1) and SVGEGT (CDR2) are obtained from the germline V gene. V ends up 5 bases short and J 1 base short, with an unmatched junction base count of 6. The CDR3 runs 18 amino acids, cysteine and phenylalanine included. This entry keeps only the CDR3 DNA: 54 bases, framed from base 1. The investigation overall reported the following: The authors suggested that each seasonal influenza vaccination may recruit only a limited number of new T cells.

This chain joins TRBV6-2 or TRBV6-3 to TRBJ2-2, with 14 junctional bases fitting TRBD2. The material was PBMCs from blood, obtained around 25 months after vaccination. The receptor was isolated from a man between 50 and 70 years old who received an inactivated influenza vaccine. Donor details come from another sample of the same person, matched by shared clones. The CDR3 is CASSDGTSGGENTGELFF. At the DNA level, the sequence is TGTGCCAGCAGTGACGGGACTAGCGGGGGCGAGAACACCGGGGAGCTGTTTTTT.